This TCR beta chain was found in a study of response to subunit inactivated influenza vaccine. The V segment lost 0 bases and the J segment 9 bases; nucleotides outside the gene matches: 11. Germline V gene sequence: CDR1 DFQATT, CDR2 SNEGSKA (reference sequence). CDR3 length equals 15 residues. This clonotype was detected many times. TCRdb re-derived calls from the RT-PCR reads in MiXCR, one entry per CDR3 protein. This sample has around 600,000 distinct CDR3 sequences, with 11% found just once. The same sample was also studied in work on T cells expressing NK-cell markers. From that paper: The TCR beta cDNA came from 5'RACE template switching with UMIs. The same clonotypes also predominated in the CD3+CD56-NKG2C+ fraction of a handful of donors.

The chain employs TRBV20-1 and TRBJ2-1, with TRBD1 matching over 7 bases. This clonotype was sampled from a man aged 45-65 years who received an inactivated influenza vaccine. The sample consisted of PBMCs from blood, taken on the day of vaccination. CDR3 in amino acids: CSARDYLKGGGEQFF. CDR3 DNA: TGCAGTGCTAGAGATTACCTTAAAGGGGGCGGTGAGCAGTTCTTC.